This T cell receptor (beta chain) was found in a study of blood T cell repertoires in COVID-19 (TCRdb year 2020). Study-level background: Collaborator samples came from the United States, Italy and Spain and covered acute and convalescent phases of COVID-19. The material from the prospective study consisted of cDNA or gDNA derived from T cells, B-cell-depleted T cells, or PBMCs. A de-identified subject ID, COVID-19 status, age in years and sex were almost always included in the sample metadata. HLA class I and class II types, where available, came from metadata supplied by the sample provider rather than from assay-based typing. The dataset comprised deeply sampled blood TCRbeta repertoires from subjects exposed to, actively infected with, or recovered from COVID-19. The repertoires were made available in a free public database intended to serve as a resource for research on the immune response to SARS-CoV-2. Samples came from the ongoing ImmuneRACE study (first 160 participants) plus 1,254 subjects from 6 global collaborators. Points the paper makes about the study in general: Clinical and demographic metadata were provided uncurated, with the amount varying by source and participant.

TCRbeta CDR3 regions were amplified from genomic DNA using the immunoSEQ Assay, a bias-controlled multiplex PCR. Processing in the source paper ran as follows. The number of nucleated cells in each sample was estimated by amplification of reference gene primers within the assay. To quantify the absolute abundance of each unique TCRbeta CDR3 rearrangement, sequence reads were collapsed and filtered. For each sample, productive Simpson clonality was calculated as the square root of Simpson's diversity index across productive rearrangements. TCRdb obtained this table from immuneACCESS and retained in-frame rearrangements with V and J assigned. These tables miss some clones; where compared with another copy, unresolved V genes account for less than half of the shortfall, and the remainder is unexplained. The V and J calls and the clone size are those of that table, but D and trimming were determined from the DNA. The sample profile shows a few hundred thousand clones; about four fifths of them were found once. About 4.8% of the sample rests with the top ten.

Participants in the prospective study were enrolled through a virtual design, were aged 18 to 89 years, and lived in some 24 United States geographic areas. In the prospective study, cohorts were assigned on the basis of participant-reported clinical history obtained from a screening survey and a study questionnaire. Recovered participants in ImmuneRACE Cohort 3 were defined by two consecutive negative NP/OP PCR tests, clearance by a healthcare professional, or resolution of symptoms. Mobile phlebotomists in the prospective study collected whole blood, serum and a nasopharyngeal or oropharyngeal swab from every participant. Additional blood draws and questionnaires over an approximately 2-month period could optionally be provided by prospective study participants. Before DNA extraction, blood samples from the prospective study were shipped at room temperature or frozen. The germline V gene encodes CDR1 LNHDA and CDR2 SQIVND (reference sequence). V loses 7 bases, J loses 0 bases, and the germline ends lie 16 bases apart. The CDR3 sequence holds 16 residues, the cysteine and phenylalanine included. Only CDR3 DNA is held: 48 bases, read in frame from base 1.

A remark on this clone: The antigen it binds to is not known. No base quality values were provided; no much bigger clone lies one nucleotide off.

The clonotype comes from a woman in her forties or fifties who had recovered from COVID-19. The chain links TRBV19 with TRBJ2-1; the best D guess is TRBD2, with 5 bases matching. Sequencing was performed on PBMCs or T cells enriched from blood (not recorded which). The CDR3 sequence is CASKVSSGSSYNEQFF. The bases read TGTGCCAGTAAGGTGTCAAGCGGTAGCTCCTACAATGAGCAGTTCTTC.